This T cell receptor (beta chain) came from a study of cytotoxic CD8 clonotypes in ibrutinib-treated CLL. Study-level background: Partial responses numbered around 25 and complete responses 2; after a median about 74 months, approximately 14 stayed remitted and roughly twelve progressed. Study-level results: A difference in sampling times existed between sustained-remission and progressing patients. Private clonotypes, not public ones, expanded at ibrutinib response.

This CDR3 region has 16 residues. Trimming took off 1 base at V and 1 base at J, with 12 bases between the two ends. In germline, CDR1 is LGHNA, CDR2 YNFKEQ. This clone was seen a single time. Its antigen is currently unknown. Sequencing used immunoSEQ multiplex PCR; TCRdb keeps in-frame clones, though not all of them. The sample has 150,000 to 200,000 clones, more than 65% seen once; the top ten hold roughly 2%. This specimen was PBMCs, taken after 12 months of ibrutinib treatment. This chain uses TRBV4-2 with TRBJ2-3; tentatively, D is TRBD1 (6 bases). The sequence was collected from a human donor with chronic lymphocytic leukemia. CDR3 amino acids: CASSQVVGGRTDTQYF. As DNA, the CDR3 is TGTGCCAGCAGCCAAGTGGTAGGGGGACGCACAGATACGCAGTATTTT.